A selection of T cell receptor beta chains follows, all from one sample in a study of blood T cells in healthy people across ages. From the 5' RACE reads, TCRdb called clonotypes with MiXCR, one entry per CDR3 protein. The table includes hundreds of thousands of distinct CDR3 sequences, under 65% detected once. The specimen was blood. Receptors originate from an elderly woman in good health. The CDR3 runs from the conserved cysteine through the conserved F or W. Each record gives: D gene, J gene, clone size, V gene, CDR3 protein, CDR3 DNA. D genes are given only for firm matches. Some rows mark clone size as missing; the rest say once, few, many or name a class of expanded clone.

d_gene: TRBD1; j_gene: TRBJ2-6; abundance: .; v_gene: TRBV27; CDR3aa: CASRSSGQLSGANVLTF; CDR3nt: TGTGCCAGCAGATCCTCGGGACAGCTCTCTGGGGCCAACGTCCTGACTTTC
d_gene: TRBD2; j_gene: TRBJ2-7; abundance: .; v_gene: TRBV5-1; CDR3aa: CASSIVAGGHYEQYF; CDR3nt: TGCGCCAGCAGCATAGTAGCGGGGGGCCACTACGAGCAGTACTTC
d_gene: .; j_gene: TRBJ2-1; abundance: few; v_gene: TRBV19; CDR3aa: CASSGRYRAQGDEQFF; CDR3nt: TGTGCCAGTAGTGGGAGATACAGGGCCCAAGGTGATGAGCAGTTCTTC
d_gene: .; j_gene: TRBJ2-3; abundance: .; v_gene: TRBV20-1; CDR3aa: CSARYRESTDTQYF; CDR3nt: TGCAGTGCTAGATACAGGGAATCCACAGATACGCAGTATTTT
d_gene: .; j_gene: TRBJ2-2; abundance: .; v_gene: TRBV24-1; CDR3aa: CATSDFSARELFF; CDR3nt: TGTGCCACCAGTGATTTCTCGGCCCGGGAGCTGTTTTTT
d_gene: .; j_gene: TRBJ2-5; abundance: few; v_gene: TRBV2; CDR3aa: CASSIYLAVGAEQYF; CDR3nt: TGTGCCAGCAGCATCTACTTAGCGGTTGGGGCTGAGCAGTACTTC
d_gene: TRBD1; j_gene: TRBJ1-1; abundance: .; v_gene: TRBV7-9; CDR3aa: CASGGRDRDYTEAFF; CDR3nt: TGTGCCAGCGGGGGACGGGACAGGGATTACACTGAAGCTTTCTTT
d_gene: .; j_gene: TRBJ1-4; abundance: .; v_gene: TRBV2; CDR3aa: CASRTGQRPNEKLFF; CDR3nt: TGTGCCAGCAGGACAGGACAGAGACCTAATGAAAAACTGTTTTTT
d_gene: .; j_gene: TRBJ2-1; abundance: .; v_gene: TRBV29-1; CDR3aa: CSVEKGSSRSGQFF; CDR3nt: TGCAGCGTTGAAAAGGGTAGTAGTAGGTCTGGGCAGTTCTTC
d_gene: .; j_gene: TRBJ2-7; abundance: few; v_gene: TRBV7-8; CDR3aa: CASSLTQAYKQYF; CDR3nt: TGTGCCAGCAGCTTAACACAGGCCTACAAGCAGTACTTC
d_gene: .; j_gene: TRBJ2-3; abundance: .; v_gene: TRBV7-8; CDR3aa: CASSPVGEIADTQYF; CDR3nt: TGTGCCAGCAGCCCCGTAGGGGAGATTGCAGATACGCAGTATTTT
d_gene: TRBD2; j_gene: TRBJ2-3; abundance: many; v_gene: TRBV20-1; CDR3aa: CSAHDWGGTDTQYF; CDR3nt: TGCAGTGCCCACGACTGGGGAGGGACAGATACGCAGTATTTT
d_gene: TRBD1; j_gene: TRBJ2-5; abundance: few; v_gene: TRBV5-5; CDR3aa: CASSFAGTAETQYF; CDR3nt: TGTGCCAGCAGCTTCGCCGGGACAGCGGAGACCCAGTACTTC
d_gene: TRBD1; j_gene: TRBJ1-5; abundance: few; v_gene: TRBV27; CDR3aa: CASRPRGEGNQPQHF; CDR3nt: TGTGCCAGCAGACCCAGGGGGGAGGGCAATCAGCCCCAGCATTTT
d_gene: .; j_gene: TRBJ1-5; abundance: .; v_gene: TRBV30; CDR3aa: CAWSLGRGTQPQHF; CDR3nt: TGTGCCTGGAGCCTTGGGCGGGGGACTCAGCCCCAGCATTTT
d_gene: TRBD1; j_gene: TRBJ2-7; abundance: .; v_gene: TRBV27; CDR3aa: CASRATGISEQYF; CDR3nt: TGTGCCAGCAGGGCGACAGGGATTAGCGAGCAGTACTTC
d_gene: .; j_gene: TRBJ1-6; abundance: once; v_gene: TRBV20-1; CDR3aa: CSARFTGTSYNSPLHF; CDR3nt: TGCAGTGCTAGATTTACCGGGACGTCTTATAATTCACCCCTCCACTTT
d_gene: TRBD1; j_gene: TRBJ1-6; abundance: few; v_gene: TRBV20-1; CDR3aa: CSASAVGTVGSPLHF; CDR3nt: TGCAGTGCTAGCGCCGTAGGGACAGTGGGGTCACCCCTCCACTTT
d_gene: .; j_gene: TRBJ1-5; abundance: .; v_gene: TRBV20-1; CDR3aa: CSAPETGGNQPQHF; CDR3nt: TGCAGTGCCCCAGAAACCGGGGGTAATCAGCCCCAGCATTTT
d_gene: .; j_gene: TRBJ2-3; abundance: many; v_gene: TRBV7-9; CDR3aa: CASDLLSPDTQYF; CDR3nt: TGTGCCAGCGACCTCCTATCCCCAGATACGCAGTATTTT
d_gene: .; j_gene: TRBJ2-5; abundance: few; v_gene: TRBV3-1; CDR3aa: CASSQRRRAETQYF; CDR3nt: TGTGCCAGCAGCCAAAGGAGGAGGGCCGAGACCCAGTACTTC
d_gene: TRBD1; j_gene: TRBJ1-1; abundance: .; v_gene: TRBV7-2; CDR3aa: CASSPWGQFTEAFF; CDR3nt: TGTGCCAGCAGCCCATGGGGACAGTTCACTGAAGCTTTCTTT
d_gene: TRBD2; j_gene: TRBJ2-1; abundance: .; v_gene: TRBV7-6; CDR3aa: CASSSGIGGEYEQFF; CDR3nt: TGTGCCAGCAGCTCCGGCATCGGGGGGGAGTATGAGCAGTTCTTC
d_gene: .; j_gene: TRBJ1-6; abundance: .; v_gene: TRBV20-1; CDR3aa: CSARDSFLHF; CDR3nt: TGCAGTGCTAGAGACTCGTTCCTCCACTTT
d_gene: .; j_gene: TRBJ1-6; abundance: .; v_gene: TRBV7-2; CDR3aa: CASSSHRGSGSPLHF; CDR3nt: TGTGCCAGCAGCTCCCATCGGGGTAGCGGTTCACCCCTCCACTTT
d_gene: TRBD1; j_gene: TRBJ2-3; abundance: many; v_gene: TRBV12-3/TRBV12-4; CDR3aa: CASSWDSGTDTQYF; CDR3nt: TGTGCCAGCAGCTGGGACAGTGGCACAGATACGCAGTATTTT
d_gene: .; j_gene: TRBJ2-4; abundance: many; v_gene: TRBV27; CDR3aa: CASSSGVGSKNIQYF; CDR3nt: TGTGCCAGCAGCTCAGGGGTGGGGTCCAAAAACATTCAGTACTTC
d_gene: .; j_gene: TRBJ1-4; abundance: .; v_gene: TRBV29-1; CDR3aa: CSVCKKLFF; CDR3nt: TGCAGCGTTTGCAAAAAACTGTTTTTT
d_gene: .; j_gene: TRBJ1-3; abundance: .; v_gene: TRBV6-6; CDR3aa: CASSHSGGSGNTIYF; CDR3nt: TGTGCCAGCAGTCACTCCGGGGGCTCAGGAAACACCATATATTTT
d_gene: TRBD1; j_gene: TRBJ2-1; abundance: .; v_gene: TRBV29-1; CDR3aa: CSVAPMTGKNSYNEQFF; CDR3nt: TGCAGCGTTGCCCCGATGACAGGGAAAAACTCCTACAATGAGCAGTTCTTC
d_gene: .; j_gene: TRBJ1-1; abundance: few; v_gene: TRBV9; CDR3aa: CASSVGGLVSEAFF; CDR3nt: TGTGCCAGCAGCGTAGGGGGGTTAGTCAGTGAAGCTTTCTTT
d_gene: TRBD1; j_gene: TRBJ1-5; abundance: .; v_gene: TRBV6-5; CDR3aa: CASSSRAGGQPQHF; CDR3nt: TGTGCCAGCAGTTCCCGCGCAGGGGGACAGCCCCAGCATTTT
d_gene: .; j_gene: TRBJ1-2; abundance: .; v_gene: TRBV7-2; CDR3aa: CASSLASGTSYGYTF; CDR3nt: TGTGCCAGCAGCTTAGCGTCCGGAACAAGCTATGGCTACACCTTC
d_gene: .; j_gene: TRBJ1-2; abundance: .; v_gene: TRBV4-2; CDR3aa: CASSQEQDAYGYTF; CDR3nt: TGTGCCAGCAGCCAAGAACAGGACGCCTATGGCTACACCTTC
d_gene: TRBD1; j_gene: TRBJ2-1; abundance: many; v_gene: TRBV3-1; CDR3aa: CASSQGSGTVDNEQFF; CDR3nt: TGTGCCAGCAGCCAAGGTTCCGGGACAGTAGACAATGAGCAGTTCTTC
d_gene: .; j_gene: TRBJ1-2; abundance: many; v_gene: TRBV21-1; CDR3aa: CASSKAVGQPEGYHGYTF; CDR3nt: TGTGCCAGCAGCAAAGCTGTAGGACAGCCCGAAGGATATCATGGCTACACCTTC
d_gene: .; j_gene: TRBJ2-2; abundance: .; v_gene: TRBV6-5; CDR3aa: CASSIQATGELFF; CDR3nt: TGTGCCAGTTCAATCCAGGCCACCGGGGAGCTGTTTTTT
d_gene: TRBD2; j_gene: TRBJ2-1; abundance: many; v_gene: TRBV6-5; CDR3aa: CASRGKAGGGSNEQFF; CDR3nt: TGTGCCAGCAGGGGCAAGGCGGGAGGGGGTTCCAATGAGCAGTTCTTC
d_gene: .; j_gene: TRBJ1-1; abundance: .; v_gene: TRBV20-1; CDR3aa: CSAKAVLNTEAFF; CDR3nt: TGCAGTGCTAAGGCAGTCTTGAACACTGAAGCTTTCTTT
d_gene: .; j_gene: TRBJ2-3; abundance: few; v_gene: TRBV10-3; CDR3aa: CAISEHQGADTQYF; CDR3nt: TGTGCCATCAGTGAGCATCAAGGAGCAGATACGCAGTATTTT
d_gene: .; j_gene: TRBJ2-5; abundance: .; v_gene: TRBV7-2; CDR3aa: CASSLVTDEETQYF; CDR3nt: TGTGCCAGCAGCTTAGTGACTGACGAAGAGACCCAGTACTTC
d_gene: .; j_gene: TRBJ2-1; abundance: .; v_gene: TRBV4-2; CDR3aa: CASSQGLTGKNEQFF; CDR3nt: TGTGCCAGCAGCCAAGGTCTTACGGGGAAGAATGAGCAGTTCTTC
d_gene: .; j_gene: TRBJ2-5; abundance: .; v_gene: TRBV18; CDR3aa: CASSPEAGYYEQDF; CDR3nt: TGTGCCAGCTCACCAGAAGCTGGATACTATGAGCAGGACTTC
d_gene: TRBD1; j_gene: TRBJ2-2; abundance: .; v_gene: TRBV7-9; CDR3aa: CASSLGTGRFNTGELFF; CDR3nt: TGTGCCAGCAGCTTAGGGACAGGCCGTTTCAACACCGGGGAGCTGTTTTTT
d_gene: TRBD2; j_gene: TRBJ2-3; abundance: many; v_gene: TRBV20-1; CDR3aa: CSAEIAGADTQYF; CDR3nt: TGCAGTGCTGAAATAGCGGGAGCAGATACGCAGTATTTT
d_gene: .; j_gene: TRBJ2-2; abundance: .; v_gene: TRBV15; CDR3aa: CATSRAMEANTGELFF; CDR3nt: TGTGCCACCAGCAGAGCCATGGAGGCGAACACCGGGGAGCTGTTTTTT
d_gene: .; j_gene: TRBJ1-2; abundance: few; v_gene: TRBV28; CDR3aa: CASSSSGTYGGANYGYTF; CDR3nt: TGTGCCAGCAGTTCCTCCGGGACATATGGAGGGGCTAACTATGGCTACACCTTC
d_gene: .; j_gene: TRBJ2-1; abundance: many; v_gene: TRBV20-1; CDR3aa: CSARDPTSSYNEQFF; CDR3nt: TGCAGTGCTAGAGATCCGACTAGTTCTTACAATGAGCAGTTCTTC
d_gene: .; j_gene: TRBJ2-2; abundance: .; v_gene: TRBV9; CDR3aa: CASSATGANTGELFF; CDR3nt: TGTGCCAGCAGCGCGACAGGCGCTAACACCGGGGAGCTGTTTTTT
d_gene: TRBD2; j_gene: TRBJ2-4; abundance: .; v_gene: TRBV7-2; CDR3aa: CASSLESGTSGREQYF; CDR3nt: TGTGCCAGCAGCTTAGAATCTGGGACTAGCGGGAGAGAGCAGTACTTC